Included here is one T cell receptor beta chain sequence, with context. The entry originates in a study of shared clonotypes between healthy human individuals. CDR3 length: 15 amino acids. Germline V CDR1 and CDR2: SNHLY, FYNNEI. The ends were cut back, 5 bases at V and 4 bases at J, with 17 bases in the middle. Some clones are missing from TCRdb's copy, which holds only in-frame ones; the method was immunoSEQ multiplex PCR. Seen here are around 99,000 clones, almost 70% observed once, and the top ten hold roughly 49%. The chain is built from TRBV2 and TRBJ1-2, with D unresolved. The sample was memory CD8+ T cells sorted from blood. Subset described: CD45RO+ cells pooled with CCR7-negative TemRA cells. The receptor's source is a man under 40 in good health. The CDR3 sequence is CASSMGFYKTYGYTF. DNA of the CDR3: TGTGCCAGCAGTATGGGTTTTTACAAGACCTATGGCTACACCTTC.